This T cell receptor beta chain is drawn from a study of shared clonotypes between healthy human individuals. General study results and limits: Sequencing depth was a factor that was expected to affect clonotype sharing among donors. Sampling was confined to blood; repertoires within tissues likely differ. Clonotypes that were shared across four donors made up about 4.5% of naive CD4 clonotypes.

TCRdb's table, derived via immunoSEQ multiplex PCR, lists solely in-frame clones and lacks some. The table lists roughly 2.5 million clones, 85% to 95% of them singletons. Memory CD4+ cells were the fraction left after CD45RA+ naive selection. As regards this clone: Antigen unknown.

Source material: naive CD4+ T cells sorted from blood. Subset defined: CD45RA+ positively selected. This receptor was taken from a man younger than 30 in good health.

The CDR3 coding sequence is TGTGCCAGCAGCTTACGGGGAACGCCAGAGACCCAGTACTTC. Its protein product is CASSLRGTPETQYF. The chain couples TRBV7-2 to TRBJ2-5; tentatively, D is TRBD2 (5 bases). The CDR3 runs to 14 residues. The V gene's germline CDR1 is SGHTA and CDR2 FQGNSA. V shed 2 bases and J shed 4 bases, with 11 bases lying between them.